The 14 T cell receptor beta chains below come from one sample, sequenced in a study of shared clonotypes between healthy human individuals. Sequencing used immunoSEQ multiplex PCR; TCRdb keeps in-frame clones, though not all of them. The sample records about 1.4 million clones, about 96% being singletons. Sequenced: naive CD4+ T cells sorted from blood. Subset of the sample: CD45RA+ positively selected. The source of these receptors is a man under 40 in good health.

This chain's CDR3 is CASSFQGQFTDTQYF. The CDR3 DNA reads TGTGCCAGCAGTTTCCAAGGGCAATTCACAGATACGCAGTATTTT. The rearrangement uses TRBV28 and TRBJ2-3, with unresolved D. The CDR3 has 15 residues. The germline V gene encodes CDR1 MDHEN and CDR2 SYDVKM. Deletions cut 3 bases from V and 2 bases from J, with 12 bases between.

The rearrangement links TRBV9 to TRBJ2-6, with D perhaps given as TRBD1 or TRBD2 (5 bases each). The CDR3 sequence is 16 residues long. V was clipped by 4 bases and J by 0 bases, with 11 bases between them. Per germline, CDR1 SGDLS and CDR2 YYNGEE. The CDR3 here is CASSTRRGSGANVLTF. The CDR3 nucleotides are TGTGCCAGCAGCACTAGAAGGGGCTCTGGGGCCAACGTCCTGACTTTC.

This chain uses TRBV27 with TRBJ2-7, with 13 bases identical to TRBD2. The CDR3 is 16 amino acids. The V gene's germline CDR1 is MNHEY and CDR2 SMNVEV (reference sequence). The V gene end was trimmed by 7 bases and the J gene end by 0 bases; junction bases not matched to a gene: 6. The CDR3 sequence is CASMGLAGLDSYEQYF. The DNA of the CDR3 is TGTGCCAGCATGGGACTAGCGGGATTGGACTCCTACGAGCAGTACTTC.

The J gene is TRBJ1-2, the V gene TRBV19; D not resolved. The CDR3 spans 17 residues. Germline CDR1 is LNHDA and CDR2 is SQIVND (reference sequence). Trimming left V 0 bases short and J 0 bases short, with 14 bases between. CDR3 bases: TGTGCCAGTAGTATAGAAAGCTCCGATTTTACTAACTATGGCTACACCTTC. It is translated as CASSIESSDFTNYGYTF. Variable domain in full (rest from reference TRBV19 and TRBJ1-2): DGGITQSPKYLFRKEGQNVTLSCEQNLNHDAMYWYRQDPGQGLRLIYYSQIVNDFQKGDIAEGYSVSREKKESFPLTVTSAQKNPTAFYLCASSIESSDFTNYGYTFGSGTRLTVV.

The chain recombines TRBV5-4 with TRBJ2-5; 10 bases are a match to TRBD2. J lost 2 bases, V lost 0 bases, and 13 bases had no gene match. Germline V gene data show CDR1 as SGHNT and CDR2 as YYREEE (reference sequence). The CDR3 is 19 amino acids. The CDR3 region is CASSLVVAGGWGRQETQYF. In DNA form, the CDR3 reads TGTGCCAGCAGCTTGGTCGTAGCGGGAGGTTGGGGGAGGCAAGAGACCCAGTACTTC.

The chain has TRBV27 and TRBJ2-1, with D possibly being TRBD2 (6 bases). The germline CDR1 and CDR2 sequences are MNHEY and SMNVEV (reference sequence). The CDR3 length is 15 residues. Trimming removed 6 bases at V and 6 bases at J, with 18 bases between. This chain's CDR3 is CASRPATRALNEQFF. Here the CDR3 DNA reads TGTGCCAGCAGGCCAGCGACTAGAGCTCTCAATGAGCAGTTCTTC.

J is TRBJ2-2 and V is TRBV2; D is unresolved. The CDR3 has 11 residues. Trimming cost V 3 bases and J 7 bases, with 3 bases left between them. Germline V gives CDR1 SNHLY, CDR2 FYNNEI. Here the CDR3 reads CASSERGELFF. The CDR3 DNA reads as TGTGCCAGCAGTGAGCGCGGGGAGCTGTTTTTT.

The chain uses TRBV29-1 and TRBJ1-4; D call uncertain. This CDR3 comprises 13 residues. The V end was cut by 4 bases, the J end by 4 bases, with 10 bases between. Germline values: CDR1 SQVTM, CDR2 ANQGSEA. CDR3 nucleotide sequence: TGCAGCGTTGTACCCGGAGGTAATGAAAAACTGTTTTTT. Its protein is CSVVPGGNEKLFF.

The rearrangement uses TRBV9 and TRBJ2-2; TRBD1 matches at 7 bases. Looked up from germline, CDR1 is SGDLS and CDR2 is YYNGEE. The CDR3 has 16 residues. The V and J ends lost 0 bases and 3 bases, in that order; junction bases with no gene match: 5. In DNA form, the CDR3 reads TGTGCCAGCAGCGTAGATACGGGACAGCACACCGGGGAGCTGTTTTTT. Translation gives CASSVDTGQHTGELFF. The full variable domain, in which reference TRBV9 and TRBJ2-2 provide the parts outside the CDR3, is DSGVTQTPKHLITATGQRVTLRCSPRSGDLSVYWYQQSLDQGLQFLIQYYNGEERAKGNILERFSAQQFPDLHSELNLSSLELGDSALYFCASSVDTGQHTGELFFGEGSRLTVL.

In nucleotides, the CDR3 is TGTGCCAGCAGCTCGGACAGGGGGCTGTTCTCCTACAATGAGCAGTTCTTC. It is translated as CASSSDRGLFSYNEQFF. The chain recombines TRBV7-2 with TRBJ2-1, with TRBD1 identical over 11 bases. CDR1 and CDR2 (germline): SGHTA, FQGNSA. The CDR3 runs to 17 residues. The V and J ends lost 4 bases and 0 bases, in that order; junction bases with no gene match: 5.

The CDR3 is CASSLVAGGPPDTQYF. The DNA of the CDR3 is TGCGCCAGCAGCTTGGTTGCGGGAGGGCCCCCGGATACGCAGTATTTT. The chain has TRBV5-1 and TRBJ2-3; 9 bases are a match to TRBD2. In germline, CDR1 is SGHRS, CDR2 YFSETQ. This CDR3 is 16 amino acids long. V was clipped by 0 bases and J by 6 bases; unmatched bases: 8.

The chain links TRBV7-2 to TRBJ2-7; 8 nucleotides match TRBD2. Germline CDR1 SGHTA, CDR2 FQGNSA. With 1 base clipped from V and 4 bases from J, the junction kept 3 bases outside the gene matches. This CDR3 has 14 residues. The chain's CDR3 is CASSLDGRAYEQYF. The CDR3 DNA is TGTGCCAGCAGCTTAGACGGGAGGGCGTACGAGCAGTACTTC.

The chain couples TRBV19 to TRBJ2-1; D remains unclear. The V gene lost 5 bases and the J gene lost 9 bases, with 8 bases spanning the gap. Per the germline V gene, CDR1 is LNHDA and CDR2 is SQIVND (reference sequence). CDR3 length: 11 residues. The CDR3: CASSAHAEQFF. The CDR3 DNA follows: TGTGCCAGTAGTGCCCACGCTGAGCAGTTCTTC.

J is TRBJ2-1 and V is TRBV5-4; D is uncertain. The V gene lost 2 bases and the J gene lost 9 bases, with 6 bases spanning the gap. Germline-derived CDR1 and CDR2 are SGHNT and YYREEE (reference sequence). The CDR3 runs 11 residues. CDR3 residues: CASSFASEQFF. The DNA of the CDR3 is TGTGCCAGCAGCTTTGCGAGTGAGCAGTTCTTC. The full variable domain, its missing parts supplied by reference TRBV5-4 and TRBJ2-1, is ETGVTQSPTHLIKTRGQQVTLRCSSQSGHNTVSWYQQALGQGPQFIFQYYREEENGRGNFPPRFSGLQFPNYSSELNVNALELDDSALYLCASSFASEQFFGPGTRLTVL.